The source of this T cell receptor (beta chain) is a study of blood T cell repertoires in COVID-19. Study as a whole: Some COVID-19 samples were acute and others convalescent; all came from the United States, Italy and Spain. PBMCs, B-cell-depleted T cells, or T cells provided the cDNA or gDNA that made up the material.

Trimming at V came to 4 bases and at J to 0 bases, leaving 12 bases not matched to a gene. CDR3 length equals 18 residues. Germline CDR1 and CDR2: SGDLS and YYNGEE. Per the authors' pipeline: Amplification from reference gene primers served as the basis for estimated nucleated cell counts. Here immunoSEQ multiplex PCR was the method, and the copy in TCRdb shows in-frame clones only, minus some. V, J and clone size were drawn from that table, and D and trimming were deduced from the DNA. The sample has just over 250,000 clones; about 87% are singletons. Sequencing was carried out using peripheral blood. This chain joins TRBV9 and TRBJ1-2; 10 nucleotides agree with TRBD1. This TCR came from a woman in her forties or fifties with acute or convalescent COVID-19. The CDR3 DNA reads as TGTGCCAGCAGCCCCTCCTCCGGGACAGGGGACACTAACTATGGCTACACCTTC. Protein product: CASSPSSGTGDTNYGYTF.